This T cell receptor beta chain emerged from a study of vaccination effects on CD4 cells after COVID-19. For the study at large: Participants completed two doses of the BNT162b2 or mRNA-1273 vaccine.

The V gene's germline CDR1 is SGDLS and CDR2 YYNGEE. V was clipped by 0 bases and J by 1 base, with 13 bases between them. The CDR3 spans 16 residues. As regards this clone: The target antigen is unknown.

Within the ViraFEST assay, antigen-specific CD4+ T cells underwent expansion with viral peptide pools prior to sequencing. Upon completion of roughly ten days in culture, CD4+ T cells were isolated. Testing of the vaccine recipients showed negative nucleocapsid antibodies and no prior SARS-CoV-2 infection. TCRdb's copy holds only in-frame clones and misses some; the assay was immunoSEQ multiplex PCR. Of around 45,000 clones listed, around 81% were seen once; the top ten hold 11%. Sequencing used CD4+ T cells from PBMCs cultured with SARS-CoV-2 spike peptides, obtained before COVID-19 vaccination. The chain couples TRBV9 to TRBJ2-5, with D perhaps TRBD2 (5 bases). The source of this sequence is a human donor who received a COVID-19 vaccine. The CDR3 nucleotides read TGTGCCAGCAGCGTAGGTTCATCTAGCCTCCAAGAGACCCAGTACTTC. Translating it yields CASSVGSSSLQETQYF.